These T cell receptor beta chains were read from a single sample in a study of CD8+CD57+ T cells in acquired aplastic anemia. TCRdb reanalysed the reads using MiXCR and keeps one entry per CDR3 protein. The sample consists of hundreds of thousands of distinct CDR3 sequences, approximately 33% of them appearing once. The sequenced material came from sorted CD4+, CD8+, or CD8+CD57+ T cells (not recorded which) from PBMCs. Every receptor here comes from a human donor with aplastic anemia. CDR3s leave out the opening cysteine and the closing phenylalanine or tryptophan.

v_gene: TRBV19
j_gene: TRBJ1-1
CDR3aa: ASSTDLGGAGAF

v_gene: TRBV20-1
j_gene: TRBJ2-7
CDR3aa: SARGARGRADEQY

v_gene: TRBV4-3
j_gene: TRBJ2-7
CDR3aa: ASSQGVRVSEQY

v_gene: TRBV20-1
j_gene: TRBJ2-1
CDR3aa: SAPGGIGNEQF

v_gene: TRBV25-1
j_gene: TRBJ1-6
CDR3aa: ASQVSENSPLH

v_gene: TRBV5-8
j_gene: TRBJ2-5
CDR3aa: ASSLALLGIQETQY

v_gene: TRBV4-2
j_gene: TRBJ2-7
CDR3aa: ASRGLTYEQY

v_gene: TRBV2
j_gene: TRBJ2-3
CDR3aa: ASRLILSTDTQY

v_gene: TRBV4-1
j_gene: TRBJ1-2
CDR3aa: ASSHPGQVRGYT

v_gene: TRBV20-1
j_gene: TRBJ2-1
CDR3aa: SAPRSGGADGEQF

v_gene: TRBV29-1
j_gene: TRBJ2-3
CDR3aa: SVEPSGRPDTQY

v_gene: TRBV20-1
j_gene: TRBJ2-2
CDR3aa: SARRGLALTGELF

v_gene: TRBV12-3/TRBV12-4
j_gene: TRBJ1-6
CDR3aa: ASSLRAGTFPLDSPLH

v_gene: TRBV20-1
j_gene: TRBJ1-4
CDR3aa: SGSDRNEKLF

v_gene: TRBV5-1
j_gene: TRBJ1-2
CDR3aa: ASSSPGQTDGYT

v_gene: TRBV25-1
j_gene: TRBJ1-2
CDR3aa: ASSVGDVGGYT

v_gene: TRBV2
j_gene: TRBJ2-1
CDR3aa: ASSMGLDHEQF

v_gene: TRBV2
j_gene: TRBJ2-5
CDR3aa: ARTGGAQETQY

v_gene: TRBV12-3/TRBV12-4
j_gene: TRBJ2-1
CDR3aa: ASRSGHQPNEQF

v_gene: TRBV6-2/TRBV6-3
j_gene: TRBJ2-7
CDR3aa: ASSYISGTTYEQY

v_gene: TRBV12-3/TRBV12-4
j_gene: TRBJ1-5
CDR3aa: ASSFGGGQPQH

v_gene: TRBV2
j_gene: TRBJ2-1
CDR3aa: ASDRGRGNEQF

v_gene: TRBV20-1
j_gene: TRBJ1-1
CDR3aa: SAWNLGSPGDTEAF

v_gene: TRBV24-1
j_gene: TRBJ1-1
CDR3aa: ASSQDRGRNTEAF

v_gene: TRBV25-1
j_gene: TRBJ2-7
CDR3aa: ASSVLQPPDTQY

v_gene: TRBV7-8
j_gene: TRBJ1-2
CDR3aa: ASSLSGAGYT

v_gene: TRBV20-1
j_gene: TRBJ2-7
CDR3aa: SPRDRIIGTYEQY

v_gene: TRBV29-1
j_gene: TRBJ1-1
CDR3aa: SVRVNTEAF

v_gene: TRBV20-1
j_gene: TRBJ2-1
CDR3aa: SARGERENNEQF

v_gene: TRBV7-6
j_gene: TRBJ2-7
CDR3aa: ASSLGGSEQY

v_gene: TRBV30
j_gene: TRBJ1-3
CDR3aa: AWSVLGNTIY

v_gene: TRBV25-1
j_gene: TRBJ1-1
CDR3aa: ASSLGTPNTEAF

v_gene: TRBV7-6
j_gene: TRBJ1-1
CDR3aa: ASSMYSLQNAEAF

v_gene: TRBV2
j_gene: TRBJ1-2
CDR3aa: ASSDRGVSYGYT

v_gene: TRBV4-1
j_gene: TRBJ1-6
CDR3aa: ASSPEGARGSYNSPLH

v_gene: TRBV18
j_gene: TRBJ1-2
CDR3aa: ASSPSGTPVYGYT

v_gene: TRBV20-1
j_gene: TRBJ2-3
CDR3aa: SALTYGLTSGYSTDTQY

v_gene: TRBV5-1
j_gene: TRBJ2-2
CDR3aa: ASSWGLAGENGELF

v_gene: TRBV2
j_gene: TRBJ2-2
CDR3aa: ASTRDTPGTGELF

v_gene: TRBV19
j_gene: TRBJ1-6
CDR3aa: ASSPPRQRTDSPLH

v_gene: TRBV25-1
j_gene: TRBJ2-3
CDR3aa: ASSEYARGGTDTQY